These 9 T cell receptor beta chains were all obtained from the same sample, sequenced in a study of cytomegalovirus exposure and HLA in healthy donors. The table came from immunoSEQ multiplex PCR; TCRdb's copy has only in-frame clones and leaves some out. The sample records approximately 73,000 clones, approximately 95% being singletons. Sequenced material: PBMCs. The receptors come from a man younger than 35 in good health and CMV-seronegative.

The gene calls are TRBV2 and TRBJ2-5; the match to TRBD2 covers 12 bases. Germline V gene sequence: CDR1 SNHLY, CDR2 FYNNEI. Trimming took 6 bases from V and 4 from J; bases not matched to a gene: 6. The CDR3 spans 15 residues. CDR3 protein: CASRELAGGLETQYF. CDR3 sequence (DNA): TGTGCCAGCAGGGAACTAGCGGGGGGTTTAGAGACCCAGTACTTC. The full variable domain, with the rest looked up from reference TRBV2 and TRBJ2-5, is EPEVTQTPSHQVTQMGQEVILRCVPISNHLYFYWYRQILGQKVEFLVSFYNNEISEKSEIFDDQFSVERPDGSNFTLKIRSTKLEDSAMYFCASRELAGGLETQYFGPGTRLLVL.

This chain links TRBV29-1 with TRBJ2-7; 7 bases match TRBD1. This CDR3 is 13 amino acids long. Germline lookup yields CDR1 SQVTM and CDR2 ANQGSEA. J was trimmed by 5 bases and V by 4 bases; bases with no gene match: 8. CDR3 DNA: TGCAGCGTTGGGACAGGCCTGAGGAACGAGCAGTACTTC. Protein: CSVGTGLRNEQYF.

This chain uses TRBV5-1 with TRBJ1-1; 7 positions agree with TRBD1. Germline V gene data show CDR1 as SGHRS and CDR2 as YFSETQ. The CDR3 runs to 16 residues. The junction had 8 bases not matched to a gene; V was cut back by 2 bases and J by 1 base. In DNA form, the CDR3 reads TGCGCCAGCAGCTTAAAGGGGGCGGTTCAGAACACTGAAGCTTTCTTT. Its protein is CASSLKGAVQNTEAFF.

The rearrangement links TRBV20-1 to TRBJ2-3; possible D gene TRBD1, 6 bases. This CDR3 is built from 10 residues. Germline V gene sequence: CDR1 DFQATT, CDR2 SNEGSKA (reference sequence). V lost 6 bases, J lost 6 bases, and 7 bases lay in between. In DNA, the CDR3 is TGCAGTGCCACAGGGGATACGCAGTATTTT. Protein: CSATGDTQYF.

For the CDR3, the DNA is TGTGCCAGCAGCAAAAGGGTACAGGGGGCTCGACCCTACGAGCAGTACTTC. Translating gives CASSKRVQGARPYEQYF. The chain links TRBV5-4 to TRBJ2-7; 9 bases align to TRBD1. V gave up 4 bases and J gave up 2 bases; unmatched junction bases: 13. The CDR3 loop spans 17 amino acids. CDR1 and CDR2 from the germline V gene are SGHNT and YYREEE (reference sequence).

V gene TRBV27 combines with J gene TRBJ1-1, with a possible D match to TRBD1 (5 bases). V was shortened by 6 bases and J by 0 bases, with 11 bases between the two germline ends. In germline, CDR1 is MNHEY, CDR2 SMNVEV (reference sequence). CDR3 length equals 14 residues. The DNA for the CDR3 is TGTGCCAGCAGCCCCCTGGGGCTGAACACTGAAGCTTTCTTT. Translated: CASSPLGLNTEAFF.

The chain combines TRBV27 with TRBJ2-3; TRBD1 agrees at 9 bases. Per the germline V gene, CDR1 is MNHEY and CDR2 is SMNVEV (reference sequence). The junction had 11 bases not matched to a gene; V was cut back by 7 bases and J by 3 bases. The CDR3 totals 16 residues. The CDR3 here is CASIGTGPGRTDTQYF. The CDR3 coding sequence is TGTGCCAGCATTGGGACAGGGCCGGGCCGGACAGATACGCAGTATTTT.

This clone was found a few times. The V gene is TRBV4-3, the J gene TRBJ1-1; possibly TRBD1 for D (5 bases). The V gene lost 1 base and the J gene lost 1 base, with 7 bases spanning the gap. This CDR3 is built from 14 residues. Germline V gene data show CDR1 as LGHNA and CDR2 as YSLEER. CDR3 coding DNA: TGCGCCAGCAGCCAAGGGGGGGAGAACACTGAAGCTTTCTTT. It encodes CASSQGGENTEAFF.

This clone is a singleton in its sample. The gene calls are TRBV6-6 and TRBJ1-5; TRBD1 agrees at 8 bases. The CDR3 runs 14 residues. Per the germline V gene, CDR1 is MNHNY and CDR2 is SVGAGI (reference sequence). V shed 2 bases, J shed 4 bases, and the junction held 1 base outside the gene matches. The CDR3 nucleotides read TGTGCCAGCAGTTACCGACAGGGGAATCAGCCCCAGCATTTT. Protein product: CASSYRQGNQPQHF.